This TCR beta chain stems from a study of blood T cell repertoires in COVID-19. Turning to the study itself: Sources were T cells, B-cell-depleted T cells, or PBMCs; the material itself was cDNA or gDNA.

The Seattle patients, enrolled during active infection, were followed longitudinally. Repertoires were generated with immunoSEQ multiplex PCR, while TCRdb's copy carries only in-frame clones and drops some. The profile shows about 350,000 clones, roughly 89% of them singletons. The CDR3 is 11 amino acids. V dropped 5 bases and J dropped 5 bases, with 7 bases sitting between them. CDR1 and CDR2 from the germline V gene are MNHEY and SVGAGI. The chain has TRBV6-5 and TRBJ2-7; possibly TRBD1 for D (6 bases). This clonotype was obtained from a woman in her fifties or sixties with COVID-19, enrolled during active disease. The sample taken for sequencing was peripheral blood. CDR3 DNA: TGTGCCAGCAGTACAGGGAACGAGCAGTACTTC. It specifies CASSTGNEQYF.